This entry concerns a single T cell receptor (beta chain). Antigen unknown. The entry originates in a study of chemoradiotherapy in HPV16-positive cancers. The study's findings and limits: During treatment, candidate HPV-specific clones and E7-related motifs expanded in tumor.

Assay used: immunoSEQ multiplex PCR; TCRdb lists only in-frame clones, some missing. The sample holds approximately 32,000 clones, 80% to 90% seen once. CDR1 and CDR2 (germline): SGHKS, YYEKEE (reference sequence). There are 16 residues in the CDR3. V gave up 5 bases and J gave up 7 bases; unmatched junction bases: 14. The V and J genes are TRBV5-5 and TRBJ2-3; TRBD1 matches 9 bases. This sequence originates from a human donor with HPV-associated anogenital cancer. This specimen consisted of blood, obtained from a patient who underwent chemoradiotherapy. CDR3 coding DNA: TGTGCCAGCAGTACCCCCGGGACAGGGACGGGAAATACGCAGTATTTT. This codes for CASSTPGTGTGNTQYF.